This T cell receptor beta chain was observed in a study of T cells in Graves' hyperthyroidism and ophthalmopathy. Study-level information: Peripheral blood was secured at the point of initial diagnosis, before any treatment.

This clonotype was found many times. From germline, CDR1 is SGHTA and CDR2 FQGNSA. Trimming removed 5 bases from V and 4 bases from J, with 14 bases in between. The CDR3 covers 14 residues. There were TCR beta CDR3 regions amplified from RNA transcripts. Initially, a first-round RT-PCR of the TCR CDR3 employed the HTBI primer set. MiXCR was run by TCRdb on the multiplex PCR reads, yielding one entry per CDR3 protein. The sample carries about 520,000 distinct CDR3 sequences, about 24% recorded once. Used for diagnoses were clinical symptoms, serum thyroxine and TRAb, thyroid ultrasound and orbital computed tomography.

The TCR sequence derives from a woman aged 25 to 39 with Graves' ophthalmopathy. Sequenced sample: blood. The chain has TRBV7-2 and TRBJ2-5; D is possibly TRBD2 (6 bases). CDR3 sequence: CASSPNMGGETQYF. The DNA of the CDR3 is TGTGCCAGCAGCCCAAATATGGGGGGAGAGACCCAGTACTTC.